The 18 T cell receptor beta chains below all came from one sample that was sequenced in a study of blood T cells in healthy people across ages. Primers used in a second PCR of roughly 6 to 12 cycles were a sample-barcoded 5' primer and a J-beta primer mix. TCRdb processed the 5' RACE reads anew with MiXCR; each CDR3 protein has one entry. The table records about 650,000 distinct CDR3 sequences, approximately 29% of them present only once. Sequencing input: blood. Every receptor here comes from a woman at least 80 years old in good health.

This clonotype was recorded at least ten times. J is TRBJ1-2 and V is TRBV6-5; TRBD1 matches at 7 bases. V shed 2 bases, J shed 3 bases, and the junction held 3 bases outside the gene matches. This CDR3 comprises 14 residues. The germline V gene encodes CDR1 MNHEY and CDR2 SVGAGI. The CDR3 sequence is CASSYAGTDYGYTF. The CDR3 DNA is TGTGCCAGCAGTTACGCCGGGACAGACTATGGCTACACCTTC.

This clonotype has just a few counts. With a much larger clone just one base away, this may be a read error. The V and J genes are TRBV4-1 and TRBJ2-1; 7 bases line up with TRBD1. The DNA end lines up better with TRBJ2-7; the J call may be wrong. CDR1 is MGHRA and CDR2 is YSYEKL in the germline V gene. The CDR3 extends over 15 amino acids. The chain's CDR3 is CASSQGGTTGDEQYF. The CDR3 DNA sequence: TGCGCCAGCAGCCAAGGGGGCACTACAGGGGATGAGCAGTACTTC.

This chain joins TRBV12-3 or TRBV12-4 and TRBJ2-4, with 8 bases that match TRBD2. The V gene end was trimmed by 3 bases and the J gene end by 13 bases; junction bases not matched to a gene: 14. The CDR3 spans 15 residues. CDR3 nucleotide sequence: TGTGCCAGCAGTTTTTGGATAGCGGGGTTGGATGAGCAGTACTTC. Translating gives CASSFWIAGLDEQYF.

With respect to this clonotype: With a much larger clone just one base away, this may be a read error. The rearrangement joins TRBV20-1 to TRBJ2-5, with 7 bases lining up with TRBD2. This CDR3 has 14 amino acids. The germline CDR1 and CDR2 sequences are DFQATT and SNEGSKA (reference sequence). V shed 3 bases and J 11 bases; nucleotides not matched to a gene: 15. Written as DNA, the CDR3 is TGCAGTGCTAGTCGGCTAGCGGACTACAATGAGCAGTACTTC. Translation: CSASRLADYNEQYF.

To note about this clonotype: A much larger clone differs by one base, so this may be a read error. The genes are TRBV20-1 and TRBJ2-1; 9 bases map to TRBD2. Germline V gene data show CDR1 as DFQATT and CDR2 as SNEGSKA (reference sequence). The length of the CDR3 is 13 residues. CDR3 DNA: TGCAGGGCTAGCGGGACTCAACACAATGAGCAGTTCTTC. It specifies CRASGTQHNEQFF.

This clonotype showed up many times. The chain employs TRBV6-5 and TRBJ2-3; D is ambiguous. This CDR3 comprises 19 residues. CDR1 MNHEY and CDR2 SVGAGI come from the germline V gene. Trimming shortened V by 2 bases and J by 0 bases, and 21 bases separated the two germline ends. CDR3 sequence reads: CASSYNRKGIPPSTDTQYF. CDR3 in DNA: TGTGCCAGCAGTTACAATCGAAAGGGAATCCCTCCTAGCACAGATACGCAGTATTTT.

Of note for this clonotype: One base away lies a much larger clone, so this may be a sequencing read error. The CDR3 sequence: CVSSQRLVGDEQFF. The CDR3 region has the DNA TGTGTCAGCAGCCAACGACTAGTGGGGGATGAGCAGTTCTTC. J is TRBJ2-1 and V is TRBV4-2; tentatively, D is TRBD2 (6 bases). CDR1 is LGHNA and CDR2 is YNFKEQ in the germline V gene. The length of the CDR3 is 14 residues.

This clonotype was detected many times. The chain carries TRBV3-1 and TRBJ2-7; D perhaps matches TRBD2 (6 bases). V shed 3 bases and J shed 4 bases, with 22 bases lying between them. The CDR3 contains 17 residues. Per the germline V gene, CDR1 is LGHDT and CDR2 is YNNKEL (reference sequence). CDR3 DNA: TGTGCCAGCAGCCACGCGATCGGGGGTAGTCGGGGATACGAGCAGTACTTC. Amino acids: CASSHAIGGSRGYEQYF.

This clonotype appeared a few times. The V and J genes are TRBV18 and TRBJ1-1; D unresolved. Germline V gives CDR1 KGHSH, CDR2 LQKENI. V lost 1 base and J lost 5, with 11 bases in between. The CDR3 has 14 amino acids. The CDR3 region is CASSPQGIGTEAFF. The CDR3 DNA follows: TGTGCCAGCTCACCACAGGGTATTGGGACTGAAGCTTTCTTT. Together with reference TRBV18 and TRBJ1-1, the CDR3 gives the full variable domain: NAGVMQNPRHLVRRRGQEARLRCSPMKGHSHVYWYRQLPEEGLKFMVYLQKENIIDESGMPKERFSAEFPKEGPSILRIQQVVRGDSAAYFCASSPQGIGTEAFFGQGTRLTVV.

The table lists this clonotype with a few counts. This chain uses TRBV7-9 with TRBJ2-3; the match to TRBD1 covers 7 bases. J was trimmed by 2 bases and V by 1 base; bases with no gene match: 3. Germline CDR1 and CDR2: SEHNR and FQNEAQ (reference sequence). The CDR3 has 15 amino acids. CDR3 in amino acids: CASSLDGTDTDTQYF. The CDR3 bases are TGTGCCAGCAGCTTAGATGGGACAGACACAGATACGCAGTATTTT.

Turning to this clonotype: This clone may be a read error of a much larger clone one base away. The chain has TRBV12-3 or TRBV12-4 and TRBJ1-3; tentatively, D is TRBD1 (5 bases). The CDR3 covers 14 residues. V was cut by 7 bases and J by 10 bases, with 20 bases left in between. CDR3 sequence (DNA): TGTGCCAGCAACCCCCAGGGTCCCACGGAGACCATATATTTT. Translated: CASNPQGPTETIYF.

The chain links TRBV6-5 to TRBJ1-6; a weak D match, TRBD1 (5 bases). In germline, CDR1 is MNHEY, CDR2 SVGAGI. Trimming took off 2 bases at V and 7 bases at J, with 9 bases between the two ends. The length of the CDR3 is 14 residues. CDR3 DNA: TGTGCCAGCAGTTACCGGGGGTCCAATTCACCCCTCCACTTT. It encodes CASSYRGSNSPLHF.

This clonotype ranks as medium-sized. The genes are TRBV20-1 and TRBJ2-3; D possibly corresponds to TRBD1 (5 bases). Looked up from germline, CDR1 is DFQATT and CDR2 is SNEGSKA (reference sequence). CDR3 length: 15 residues. Trimming removed 6 bases at V and 3 bases at J, with 19 bases between. The CDR3 sequence is CSAFSGRERTDTQYF. DNA of the CDR3: TGCAGTGCCTTCTCGGGCAGGGAACGGACAGATACGCAGTATTTT.

Remarks on this clonotype: One end of the junction does not line up with germline, which may come from a read error. The chain employs TRBV15 and TRBJ1-1, with no clear D. The CDR3 contains 12 residues. Germline assignment: CDR1 LNHNV and CDR2 YYDKDF (reference sequence). As DNA, the CDR3 is TGTGCCACCGGCAGACCCGACACTGAAGCTTTCTTT. This codes for CATGRPDTEAFF.

The V call is TRBV9, the J call TRBJ2-7, with 7 bases identical to TRBD2. CDR1 is SGDLS and CDR2 is YYNGEE in the germline V gene. With 0 bases clipped from V and 9 bases from J, the junction kept 6 bases outside the gene matches. CDR3 size: 13 residues. CDR3 sequence: CASSVVLGGGQYF. In nucleotides, the CDR3 is TGTGCCAGCAGCGTAGTATTGGGCGGGGGGCAGTACTTC. Using reference TRBV9 and TRBJ2-7 for the parts outside the CDR3, the full variable domain is DSGVTQTPKHLITATGQRVTLRCSPRSGDLSVYWYQQSLDQGLQFLIQYYNGEERAKGNILERFSAQQFPDLHSELNLSSLELGDSALYFCASSVVLGGGQYFGPGTRLTVT.

In regard to this clonotype: This may arise from a read error, as a much more abundant clone is one base away. The chain joins TRBV10-3 to TRBJ1-6; 8 nucleotides line up with TRBD1. Germline V gene data show CDR1 as ENHRY and CDR2 as SYGVKD. The CDR3 length is 15 residues. DNA for the CDR3: TGTGCCATCACTGAGAGGCCAGGGGGCGACTCACCCCTCCACTTT. Translating it yields CAITERPGGDSPLHF.

In its sample, this clonotype was seen many times. This chain uses TRBV20-1 with TRBJ1-5, with 8 positions matching TRBD1. The CDR3 sequence is 12 residues long. Trimming removed 5 bases from V and 9 bases from J; junction bases left unmatched: 6. The V gene's germline CDR1 is DFQATT and CDR2 SNEGSKA (reference sequence). This chain's CDR3 is CSAGQGLGPQHF. The CDR3 nucleotides are TGCAGTGCTGGACAGGGCCTGGGGCCCCAGCATTTT.

This clonotype appeared a few times. A much larger clone sits a single nucleotide away, making a read error possible. The genes are TRBV7-2 and TRBJ2-7; 10 bases match TRBD2. From germline, CDR1 is SGHTA and CDR2 FQGNSA. The length of the CDR3 is 16 residues. J was trimmed by 5 bases and V by 3 bases; bases with no gene match: 10. The CDR3 region is CASSLAASGGGHEQYF. In nucleotides, the CDR3 is TGTGCCAGCAGCTTGGCCGCGAGCGGGGGGGGCCACGAGCAGTACTTC.